Listed below are T cell receptor beta chains from one sample, sequenced in a study of identical twins. From the 5' RACE reads, TCRdb called clonotypes with MiXCR, one entry per CDR3 protein. There are hundreds of thousands of distinct CDR3 sequences in the sample; about 12% occur only once, and under 2% lies in the top ten. The same sample was also used in a study of yellow fever vaccine responses in identical twins.

Sequenced sample: PBMCs. The source is a young woman in good health. CDR3s include the opening cysteine and the closing phenylalanine or tryptophan.

v_gene: TRBV9
j_gene: TRBJ1-6
len: 15
CDR3aa: CASSVGPDLNSPLHF

v_gene: TRBV29-1
j_gene: TRBJ2-1
len: 12
CDR3aa: CSVAGTSGSTFF

v_gene: TRBV28
j_gene: TRBJ2-7
len: 12
CDR3aa: CASSRVNYEQYF

v_gene: TRBV21-1
j_gene: TRBJ2-4
len: 16
CDR3aa: CASSNDYSTPKNIQYF

v_gene: TRBV7-9
j_gene: TRBJ2-2
len: 15
CDR3aa: CASSPPNRESAELFF

v_gene: TRBV5-1
j_gene: TRBJ2-7
len: 14
CDR3aa: CASSLDGLTYEQYF

v_gene: TRBV4-1
j_gene: TRBJ1-4
len: 17
CDR3aa: CASSQGLYGTGNEKLFF

v_gene: TRBV28
j_gene: TRBJ1-2
len: 16
CDR3aa: CASSLGQGALGYGYTF

v_gene: TRBV12-3/TRBV12-4
j_gene: TRBJ2-7
len: 14
CDR3aa: CASSLSGFRGEQYF

v_gene: TRBV28
j_gene: TRBJ2-2
len: 18
CDR3aa: CASRNPYSGGANTGELFF

v_gene: TRBV9
j_gene: TRBJ2-5
len: 14
CDR3aa: CASGHGTAQETQYF

v_gene: TRBV12-3/TRBV12-4
j_gene: TRBJ2-5
len: 13
CDR3aa: CASRGLAEKAQYF

v_gene: TRBV5-1
j_gene: TRBJ2-2
len: 15
CDR3aa: CASSVGTGPTGELFF

v_gene: TRBV7-6
j_gene: TRBJ1-3
len: 16
CDR3aa: CASSLNFGGSGNTIYF

v_gene: TRBV6-1
j_gene: TRBJ2-7
len: 11
CDR3aa: CVTREPAFGYF

v_gene: TRBV12-3/TRBV12-4
j_gene: TRBJ2-2
len: 16
CDR3aa: CASSFARQGAIGELFF

v_gene: TRBV5-1
j_gene: TRBJ2-1
len: 16
CDR3aa: CASTLQRDRGDLGQFF

v_gene: TRBV6-5
j_gene: TRBJ1-1
len: 13
CDR3aa: CASSYSGYTEAFF

v_gene: TRBV27
j_gene: TRBJ2-1
len: 19
CDR3aa: CASSFRSEGTRPRHNEQFF

v_gene: TRBV3-1
j_gene: TRBJ2-1
len: 12
CDR3aa: CASSQAGQAQFF

v_gene: TRBV6-5
j_gene: TRBJ2-2
len: 14
CDR3aa: CASSYRTRGGELFF

v_gene: TRBV29-1
j_gene: TRBJ2-1
len: 13
CDR3aa: CSVEGPGGNEQFF

v_gene: TRBV7-2
j_gene: TRBJ2-7
len: 16
CDR3aa: CASSRTRSSASYEQYF

v_gene: TRBV5-3
j_gene: TRBJ2-2
len: 16
CDR3aa: CARSLCGRRNTGELFF

v_gene: TRBV29-1
j_gene: TRBJ2-3
len: 13
CDR3aa: CSAGLGSTDTQYF

v_gene: TRBV4-1
j_gene: TRBJ2-3
len: 20
CDR3aa: CASSQDRARGRERGTDTQYF

v_gene: TRBV12-3/TRBV12-4
j_gene: TRBJ2-7
len: 16
CDR3aa: CASSLAGAPLGYEQYF

v_gene: TRBV12-3/TRBV12-4
j_gene: TRBJ2-7
len: 19
CDR3aa: CASSLEASGRALLSYEQYF

v_gene: TRBV7-9
j_gene: TRBJ2-3
len: 17
CDR3aa: CASTLLRASLGTDTQYF

v_gene: TRBV2
j_gene: TRBJ2-5
len: 14
CDR3aa: CASSERTAGETQYF

v_gene: TRBV20-1
j_gene: TRBJ2-3
len: 12
CDR3aa: CSAGLLTDTQYF

v_gene: TRBV5-1
j_gene: TRBJ2-1
len: 16
CDR3aa: CASSLAPGGSYNEQFF

v_gene: TRBV20-1
j_gene: TRBJ2-1
len: 14
CDR3aa: CSARGDRLYNEQFF

v_gene: TRBV4-1
j_gene: TRBJ2-3
len: 17
CDR3aa: CASSQDSGGGPTDTQYF

v_gene: TRBV12-3/TRBV12-4
j_gene: TRBJ1-1
len: 14
CDR3aa: CASRRYRVNTEAFF

v_gene: TRBV12-3/TRBV12-4
j_gene: TRBJ1-5
len: 15
CDR3aa: CASSFRLVGNQPQHF

v_gene: TRBV12-3/TRBV12-4
j_gene: TRBJ2-1
len: 17
CDR3aa: CASSQSTSGPSYNEQFF

v_gene: TRBV7-6
j_gene: TRBJ2-6
len: 14
CDR3aa: CASSLAYGANVLTF

v_gene: TRBV5-1
j_gene: TRBJ2-1
len: 18
CDR3aa: CASSQAPTGSRTYNEQFF

v_gene: TRBV18
j_gene: TRBJ1-6
len: 16
CDR3aa: CASSPPRTTPNSPLHF

v_gene: TRBV12-3/TRBV12-4
j_gene: TRBJ2-2
len: 18
CDR3aa: CASTHPGRRTANTGELFF

v_gene: TRBV10-3
j_gene: TRBJ1-2
len: 18
CDR3aa: CAISEKAQRLDANYGYTF

v_gene: TRBV7-6
j_gene: TRBJ2-1
len: 17
CDR3aa: CASSARLAGEIHNEQFF

v_gene: TRBV20-1
j_gene: TRBJ1-1
len: 12
CDR3aa: CSALSGDTEAFF

v_gene: TRBV20-1
j_gene: TRBJ2-6
len: 17
CDR3aa: CSASTGAASSGANVLTF

v_gene: TRBV24-1
j_gene: TRBJ2-2
len: 16
CDR3aa: CATSTEDRGRYGELFF

v_gene: TRBV2
j_gene: TRBJ1-2
len: 12
CDR3aa: CARTRVGWGYTF

v_gene: TRBV6-1
j_gene: TRBJ2-5
len: 15
CDR3aa: CASSPQGAYQETQYF

v_gene: TRBV27
j_gene: TRBJ2-1
len: 16
CDR3aa: CASSLGAAYNYNEQFF

v_gene: TRBV2
j_gene: TRBJ2-1
len: 16
CDR3aa: CASSIGQGGRYNEQFF

v_gene: TRBV7-9
j_gene: TRBJ1-1
len: 17
CDR3aa: CASSFPGTGGPGTEAFF

v_gene: TRBV29-1
j_gene: TRBJ2-7
len: 13
CDR3aa: CSVGTSGTYEQYF